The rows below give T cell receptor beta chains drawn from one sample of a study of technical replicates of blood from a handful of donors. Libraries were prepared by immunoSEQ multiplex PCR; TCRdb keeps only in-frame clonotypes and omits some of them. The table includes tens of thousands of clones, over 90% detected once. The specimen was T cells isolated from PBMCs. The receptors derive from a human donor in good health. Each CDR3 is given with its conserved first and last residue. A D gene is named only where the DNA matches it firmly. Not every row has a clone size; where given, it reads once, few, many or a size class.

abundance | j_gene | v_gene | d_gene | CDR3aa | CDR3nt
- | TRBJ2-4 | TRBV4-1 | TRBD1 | CASSHGQGVVQYF | TGCGCCAGCAGCCACGGACAGGGGGTAGTTCAGTACTTC
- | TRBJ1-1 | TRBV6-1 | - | CASRGRITVNTEAFF | TGTGCCAGCAGGGGGAGGATAACAGTGAACACTGAAGCTTTCTTT
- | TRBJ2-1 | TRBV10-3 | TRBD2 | CAISDSSGSSYNEQFF | TGTGCCATCAGTGACTCTAGCGGGAGCTCCTACAATGAGCAGTTCTTC
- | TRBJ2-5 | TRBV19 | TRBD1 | CASSKGDSQETQYF | TGTGCCAGCAGTAAGGGGGACAGCCAAGAGACCCAGTACTTC
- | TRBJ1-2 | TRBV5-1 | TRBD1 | CASRETGAGPYGYTF | TGCGCCAGCAGGGAGACAGGGGCCGGACCGTATGGCTACACCTTC
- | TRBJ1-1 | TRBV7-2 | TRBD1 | CASSRSRQGLNTEAFF | TGTGCCAGCAGCCGCTCTCGACAGGGGCTAAACACTGAAGCTTTCTTT
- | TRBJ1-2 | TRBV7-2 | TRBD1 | CASETGGYTF | TGTGCCAGCGAGACAGGGGGCTACACCTTC
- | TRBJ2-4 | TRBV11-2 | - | CASSPERTKAKNIQYF | TGTGCCAGCAGCCCCGAGAGGACAAAGGCCAAAAACATTCAGTACTTC
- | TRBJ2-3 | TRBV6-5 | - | CASGAMERADTQYF | TGTGCCAGCGGGGCTATGGAGCGTGCAGATACGCAGTATTTT
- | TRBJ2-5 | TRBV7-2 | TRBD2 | CASSLWASGEETQYF | TGTGCCAGCAGCTTATGGGCTAGCGGTGAAGAGACCCAGTACTTC
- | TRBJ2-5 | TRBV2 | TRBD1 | CASKDREVAQYF | TGTGCCAGCAAAGACAGGGAAGTGGCCCAGTACTTC
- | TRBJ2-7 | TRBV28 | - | CASSLFGEQYF | TGTGCCAGCAGTTTATTCGGCGAGCAGTACTTC
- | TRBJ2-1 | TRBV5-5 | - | CASSSEPYAYNEQFF | TGTGCCAGCAGCTCGGAGCCGTACGCCTACAATGAGCAGTTCTTC
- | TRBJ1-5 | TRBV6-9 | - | CASTLYRARRRSDSNQPQHF | TGTGCCAGCACCCTTTATCGCGCCCGCCGGAGATCCGATAGCAATCAGCCCCAGCATTTT
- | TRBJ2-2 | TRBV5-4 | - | CASSLISAANTGELFF | TGTGCCAGCAGCTTGATTTCGGCGGCGAACACCGGGGAGCTGTTTTTT
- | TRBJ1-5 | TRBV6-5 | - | CASSPEGNQPQHF | TGTGCCAGCAGTCCAGAGGGCAATCAGCCCCAGCATTTT
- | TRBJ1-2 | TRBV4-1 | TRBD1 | CASSHRQGMEGYGYTF | TGCGCCAGCAGCCACCGACAGGGAATGGAGGGGTATGGCTACACCTTC
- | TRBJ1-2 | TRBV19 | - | CASSTQGSGYGYTF | TGTGCCAGTAGTACCCAGGGTAGTGGCTATGGCTACACCTTC
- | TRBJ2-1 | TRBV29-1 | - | CSVAWRTFEQFF | TGCAGCGTTGCGTGGAGAACTTTTGAGCAGTTCTTC
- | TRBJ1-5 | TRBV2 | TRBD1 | CASSLPAGGYSNQPQHF | TGTGCCAGCAGCCTGCCCGCAGGGGGATATAGCAATCAGCCCCAGCATTTT
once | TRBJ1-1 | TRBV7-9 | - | CASTLRRMGGLAEAFF | TGTGCCAGCACCCTTAGGAGGATGGGGGGGTTGGCTGAAGCTTTCTTT
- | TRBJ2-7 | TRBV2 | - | CASIGGGYEQYF | TGTGCCAGCATTGGGGGCGGATACGAGCAGTACTTC
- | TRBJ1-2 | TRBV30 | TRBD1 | CAWSGTDRGALGYTF | TGTGCCTGGAGTGGCACGGACAGGGGGGCGCTGGGCTACACCTTC
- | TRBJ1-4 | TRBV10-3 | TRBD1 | CAISPEWGQGGPNEKLFF | TGTGCCATCAGTCCAGAGTGGGGACAGGGGGGACCTAATGAAAAACTGTTTTTT
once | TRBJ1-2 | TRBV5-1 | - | CASSLANGVDYGYTF | TGCGCCAGCAGCTTGGCCAACGGGGTTGACTATGGCTACACCTTC
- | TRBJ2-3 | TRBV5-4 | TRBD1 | CASSWGRGQGSDTQYF | TGTGCCAGCAGCTGGGGCAGGGGACAGGGGTCAGATACGCAGTATTTT
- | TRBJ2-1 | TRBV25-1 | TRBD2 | CASSDRDYPAYNEQFF | TGTGCCAGCAGTGACCGGGACTACCCAGCGTACAATGAGCAGTTCTTC
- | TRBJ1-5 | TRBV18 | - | CASSGQISSNQPQHF | TGTGCCAGCTCCGGACAAATATCGAGCAATCAGCCCCAGCATTTT
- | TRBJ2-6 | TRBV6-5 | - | CASSYTGSGANVLTF | TGTGCCAGCAGTTACACAGGCTCTGGGGCCAACGTCCTGACTTTC
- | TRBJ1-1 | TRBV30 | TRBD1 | CAWPGDRGQPNTEAFF | TGTGCCTGGCCCGGGGACAGGGGGCAACCGAACACTGAAGCTTTCTTT
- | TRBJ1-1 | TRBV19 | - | CASSITGINTEAFF | TGTGCCAGTAGTATCACAGGGATTAACACTGAAGCTTTCTTT
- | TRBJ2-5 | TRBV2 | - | CASSESQRGETQYF | TGTGCCAGCAGTGAATCCCAGCGAGGTGAGACCCAGTACTTC
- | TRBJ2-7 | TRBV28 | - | CASKGPPPEEQYF | TGTGCCAGCAAGGGGCCTCCACCTGAGGAGCAGTACTTC
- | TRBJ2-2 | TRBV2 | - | CASSEGGFTGELFF | TGTGCCAGCAGTGAAGGCGGTTTCACCGGGGAGCTGTTTTTT
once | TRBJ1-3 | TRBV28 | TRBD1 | CASSDPWTGPGSSGNTIYF | TGTGCCAGCAGTGATCCATGGACAGGGCCCGGGTCCTCTGGAAACACCATATATTTT
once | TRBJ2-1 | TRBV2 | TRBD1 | CASPVARDRESDEQFF | TGTGCCAGCCCCGTCGCGCGGGACAGGGAAAGCGATGAGCAGTTCTTC
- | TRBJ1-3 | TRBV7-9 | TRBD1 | CASSKKGASAGNTIYF | TGTGCCAGCAGCAAAAAGGGGGCCAGTGCTGGAAACACCATATATTTT
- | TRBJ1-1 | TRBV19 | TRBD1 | CASSILPGTEMNTEAFF | TGTGCCAGTAGTATTTTGCCGGGGACAGAAATGAACACTGAAGCTTTCTTT
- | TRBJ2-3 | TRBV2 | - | CASSGDSRYGDTQYF | TGTGCCAGCAGTGGTGACTCCCGTTACGGAGATACGCAGTATTTT
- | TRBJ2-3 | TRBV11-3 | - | CASSHHGVSSLDTQYF | TGTGCCAGCAGCCACCACGGAGTCTCCAGCCTAGATACGCAGTATTTT
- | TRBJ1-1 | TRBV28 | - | CASSLGEGAEAFF | TGTGCCAGCAGTTTAGGGGAGGGGGCTGAAGCTTTCTTT
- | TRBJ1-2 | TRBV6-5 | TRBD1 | CASSYSGQGNYGYTF | TGTGCCAGCAGTTACTCAGGACAGGGGAACTATGGCTACACCTTC
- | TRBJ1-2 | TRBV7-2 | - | CASTAEAGHFNYGYTF | TGTGCCAGTACGGCTGAGGCGGGGCACTTTAACTATGGCTACACCTTC
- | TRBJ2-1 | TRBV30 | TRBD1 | CAWSAGQSNEQFF | TGTGCCTGGAGTGCGGGACAGAGCAATGAGCAGTTCTTC
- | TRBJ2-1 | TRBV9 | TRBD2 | CASSGTSGLRSYNEQFF | TGTGCCAGCAGCGGGACTAGCGGCCTTCGCTCCTACAATGAGCAGTTCTTC
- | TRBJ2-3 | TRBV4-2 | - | CASSQAWPPDTQYF | TGTGCCAGCAGCCAAGCTTGGCCCCCGGATACGCAGTATTTT
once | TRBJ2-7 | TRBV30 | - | CAWSVREDISEQYF | TGTGCCTGGAGTGTACGAGAGGACATCAGCGAGCAGTACTTC
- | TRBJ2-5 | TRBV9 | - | CASSVAGYETQYF | TGTGCCAGCAGCGTAGCCGGGTATGAGACCCAGTACTTC
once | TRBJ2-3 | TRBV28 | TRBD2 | CASSEAGGSGMTQYF | TGTGCCAGCAGTGAAGCAGGTGGAAGCGGGATGACGCAGTATTTT
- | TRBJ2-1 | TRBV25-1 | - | CASSAVNEQFF | TGTGCCAGCAGTGCGGTGAATGAGCAGTTCTTC
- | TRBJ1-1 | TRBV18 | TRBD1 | CASSPDRANTEAFF | TGTGCCAGCTCACCCGACAGGGCGAACACTGAAGCTTTCTTT
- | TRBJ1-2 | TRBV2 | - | CASSGTREGMGGYTF | TGTGCCAGCAGTGGAACCCGGGAGGGAATGGGTGGCTACACCTTC
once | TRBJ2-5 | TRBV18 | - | CASSPALPETQYF | TGTGCCAGCTCACCAGCTCTACCGGAGACCCAGTACTTC
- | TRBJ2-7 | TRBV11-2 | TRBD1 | CASSHGDRGLLLAYEQYF | TGTGCCAGCAGCCATGGGGACAGGGGGCTCTTACTCGCCTACGAGCAGTACTTC
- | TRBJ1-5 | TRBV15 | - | CATSRDPGGKNQPQHF | TGTGCCACCAGCAGAGATCCCGGGGGGAAAAATCAGCCCCAGCATTTT
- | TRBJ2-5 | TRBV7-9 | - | CASSHRRNQETQYF | TGTGCCAGCAGCCACCGGAGGAACCAAGAGACCCAGTACTTC
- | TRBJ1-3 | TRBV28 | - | CASTLTEASGNTIYF | TGTGCCAGCACCTTGACAGAGGCCTCTGGAAACACCATATATTTT
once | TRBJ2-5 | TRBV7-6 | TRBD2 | CASSSGLEEETQYF | TGTGCCAGCAGCTCCGGACTAGAGGAGGAGACCCAGTACTTC